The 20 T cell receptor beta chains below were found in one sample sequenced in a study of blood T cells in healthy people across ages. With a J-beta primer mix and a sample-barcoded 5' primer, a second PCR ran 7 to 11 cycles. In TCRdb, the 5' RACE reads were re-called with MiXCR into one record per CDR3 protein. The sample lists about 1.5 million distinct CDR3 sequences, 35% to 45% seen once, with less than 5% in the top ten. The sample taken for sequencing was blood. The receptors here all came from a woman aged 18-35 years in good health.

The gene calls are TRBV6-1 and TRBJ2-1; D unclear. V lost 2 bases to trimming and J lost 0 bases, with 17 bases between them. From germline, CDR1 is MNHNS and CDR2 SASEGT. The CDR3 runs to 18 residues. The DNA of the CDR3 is TGTGCCAGCAGTGAACCTTACCCAGGCCCGAGCTCCTACAATGAGCAGTTCTTC. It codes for CASSEPYPGPSSYNEQFF.

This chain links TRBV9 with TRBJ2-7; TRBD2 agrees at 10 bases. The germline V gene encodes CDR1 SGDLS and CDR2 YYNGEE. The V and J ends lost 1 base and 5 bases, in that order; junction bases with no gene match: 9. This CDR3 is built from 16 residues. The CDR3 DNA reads TGTGCCAGCAGCGTAAGAGGAGGGACTAGCGTTCACGAGCAGTACTTC. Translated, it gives CASSVRGGTSVHEQYF. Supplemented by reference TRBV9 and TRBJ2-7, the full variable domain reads DSGVTQTPKHLITATGQRVTLRCSPRSGDLSVYWYQQSLDQGLQFLIQYYNGEERAKGNILERFSAQQFPDLHSELNLSSLELGDSALYFCASSVRGGTSVHEQYFGPGTRLTVT.

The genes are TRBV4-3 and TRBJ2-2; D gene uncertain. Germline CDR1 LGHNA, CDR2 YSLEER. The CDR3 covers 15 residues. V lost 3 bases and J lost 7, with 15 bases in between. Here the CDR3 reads CASSQGPELIGELFF. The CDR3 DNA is TGCGCCAGCAGCCAGGGCCCCGAACTGATCGGGGAGCTGTTTTTT.

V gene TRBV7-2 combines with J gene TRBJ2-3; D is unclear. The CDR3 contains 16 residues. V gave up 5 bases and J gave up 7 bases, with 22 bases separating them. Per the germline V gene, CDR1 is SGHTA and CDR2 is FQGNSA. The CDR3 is CASSASAGRSSNTQYF. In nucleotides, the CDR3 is TGTGCCAGCAGCGCAAGCGCCGGGCGGTCCTCGAATACGCAGTATTTT.

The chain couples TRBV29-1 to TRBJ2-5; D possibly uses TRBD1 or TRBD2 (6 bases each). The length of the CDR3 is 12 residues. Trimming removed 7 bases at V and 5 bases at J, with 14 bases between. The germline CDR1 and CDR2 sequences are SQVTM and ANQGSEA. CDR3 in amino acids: CSGGAHWETQYF. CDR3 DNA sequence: TGCAGCGGGGGGGCGCATTGGGAGACCCAGTACTTC.

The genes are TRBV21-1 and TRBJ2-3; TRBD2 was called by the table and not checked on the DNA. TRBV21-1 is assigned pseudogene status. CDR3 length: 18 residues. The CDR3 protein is CASTNQRDGPEGTDTQYF. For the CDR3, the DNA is TGTGCCAGCACCAATCAACGGGACGGGCCAGAGGGCACAGATACGCAGTATTTT.

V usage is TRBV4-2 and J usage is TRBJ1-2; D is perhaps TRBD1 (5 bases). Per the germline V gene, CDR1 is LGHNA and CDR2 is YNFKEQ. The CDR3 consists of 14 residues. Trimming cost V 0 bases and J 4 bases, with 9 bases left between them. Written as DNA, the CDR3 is TGTGCCAGCAGCCAAGAAATGAGGGGCTATGGCTACACCTTC. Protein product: CASSQEMRGYGYTF.

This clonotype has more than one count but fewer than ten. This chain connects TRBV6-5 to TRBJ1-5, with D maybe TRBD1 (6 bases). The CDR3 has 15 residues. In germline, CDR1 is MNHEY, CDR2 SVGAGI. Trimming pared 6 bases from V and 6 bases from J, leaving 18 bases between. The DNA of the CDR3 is TGTGCCAGCAGCCGAAACAGGGCTCCAGGTCAGCCCCAGCATTTT. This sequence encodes CASSRNRAPGQPQHF.

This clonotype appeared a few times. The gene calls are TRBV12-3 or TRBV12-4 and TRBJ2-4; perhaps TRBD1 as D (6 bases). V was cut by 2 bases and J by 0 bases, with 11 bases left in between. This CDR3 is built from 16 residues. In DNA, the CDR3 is TGTGCCAGCAGTTTAACAGGGCCCGTAGCCAAAAACATTCAGTACTTC. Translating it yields CASSLTGPVAKNIQYF.

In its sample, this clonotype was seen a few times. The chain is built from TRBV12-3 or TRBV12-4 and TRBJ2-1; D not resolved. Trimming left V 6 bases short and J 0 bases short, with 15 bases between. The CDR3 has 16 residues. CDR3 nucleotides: TGTGCCAGCAGACCCACGTTGCTATCCTCCTACAATGAGCAGTTCTTC. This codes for CASRPTLLSSYNEQFF.

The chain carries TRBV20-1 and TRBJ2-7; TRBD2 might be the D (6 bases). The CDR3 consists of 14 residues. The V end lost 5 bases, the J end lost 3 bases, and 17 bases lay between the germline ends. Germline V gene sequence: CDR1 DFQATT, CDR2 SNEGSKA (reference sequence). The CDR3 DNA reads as TGCAGTGCTCCCCTTGACGGGAGATACTACGAGCAGTACTTC. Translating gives CSAPLDGRYYEQYF.

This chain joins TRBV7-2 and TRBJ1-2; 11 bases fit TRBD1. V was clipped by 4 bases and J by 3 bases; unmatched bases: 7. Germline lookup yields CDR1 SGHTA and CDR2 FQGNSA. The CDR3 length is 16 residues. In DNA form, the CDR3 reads TGTGCCAGCAGCTCGAATGCGGACAGGGGGCACTATGGCTACACCTTC. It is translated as CASSSNADRGHYGYTF.

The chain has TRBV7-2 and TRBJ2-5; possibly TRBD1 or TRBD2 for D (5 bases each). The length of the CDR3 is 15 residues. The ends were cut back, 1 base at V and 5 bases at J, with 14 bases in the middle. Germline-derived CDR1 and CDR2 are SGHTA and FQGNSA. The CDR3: CASSLVDSPGETQYF. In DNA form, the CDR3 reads TGTGCCAGCAGCTTAGTTGACAGCCCGGGGGAGACCCAGTACTTC. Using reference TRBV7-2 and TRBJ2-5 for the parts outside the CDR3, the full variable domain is GAGVSQSPSNKVTEKGKDVELRCDPISGHTALYWYRQSLGQGLEFLIYFQGNSAPDKSGLPSDRFSAERTGGSVSTLTIQRTQQEDSAVYLCASSLVDSPGETQYFGPGTRLLVL.

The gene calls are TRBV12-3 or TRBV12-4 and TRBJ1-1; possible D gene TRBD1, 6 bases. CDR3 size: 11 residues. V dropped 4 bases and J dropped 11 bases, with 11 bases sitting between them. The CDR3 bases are TGTGCCAGCAGTTCCACAGGGAGGGCTTTCTTT. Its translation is CASSSTGRAFF.

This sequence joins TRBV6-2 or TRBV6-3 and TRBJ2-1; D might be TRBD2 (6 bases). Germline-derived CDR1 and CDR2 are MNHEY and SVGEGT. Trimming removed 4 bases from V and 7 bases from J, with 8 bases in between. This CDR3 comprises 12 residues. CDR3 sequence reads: CASSWAGNEQFF. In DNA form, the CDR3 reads TGTGCCAGCAGTTGGGCGGGAAATGAGCAGTTCTTC.

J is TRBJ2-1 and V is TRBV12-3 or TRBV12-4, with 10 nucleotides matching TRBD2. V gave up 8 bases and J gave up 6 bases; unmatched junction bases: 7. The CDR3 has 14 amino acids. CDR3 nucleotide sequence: TGTGCCAGCTTTGAGCGGGGGGGAATCAATGAGCAGTTCTTC. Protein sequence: CASFERGGINEQFF.

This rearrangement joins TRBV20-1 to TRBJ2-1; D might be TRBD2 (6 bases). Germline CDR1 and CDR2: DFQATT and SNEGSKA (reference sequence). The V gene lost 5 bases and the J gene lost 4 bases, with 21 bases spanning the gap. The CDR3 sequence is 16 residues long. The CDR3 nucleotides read TGCAGTGCTCCGGTAGTTGGGGGAGGACGGTACAATGAGCAGTTCTTC. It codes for CSAPVVGGGRYNEQFF.

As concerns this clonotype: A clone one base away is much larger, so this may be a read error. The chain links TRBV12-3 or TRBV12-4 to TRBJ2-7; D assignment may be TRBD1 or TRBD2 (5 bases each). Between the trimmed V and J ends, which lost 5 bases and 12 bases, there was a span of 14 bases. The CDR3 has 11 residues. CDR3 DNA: TGTGCCAGCAGTCCTAAAGGGACCCGGTACTTC. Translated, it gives CASSPKGTRYF.

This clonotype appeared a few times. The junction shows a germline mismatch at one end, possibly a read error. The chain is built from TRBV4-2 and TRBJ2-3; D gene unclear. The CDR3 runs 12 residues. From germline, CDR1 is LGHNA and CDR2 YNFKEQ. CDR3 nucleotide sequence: TGTGCCAGCATCCAAGATGACACTACGCAGTATTTT. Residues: CASIQDDTTQYF.

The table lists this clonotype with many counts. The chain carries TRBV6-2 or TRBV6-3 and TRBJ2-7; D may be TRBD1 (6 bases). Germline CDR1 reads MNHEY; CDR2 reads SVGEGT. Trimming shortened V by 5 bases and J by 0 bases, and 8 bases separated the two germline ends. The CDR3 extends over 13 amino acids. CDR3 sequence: CASSPGHSYEQYF. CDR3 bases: TGTGCCAGCAGTCCGGGACACTCCTACGAGCAGTACTTC.